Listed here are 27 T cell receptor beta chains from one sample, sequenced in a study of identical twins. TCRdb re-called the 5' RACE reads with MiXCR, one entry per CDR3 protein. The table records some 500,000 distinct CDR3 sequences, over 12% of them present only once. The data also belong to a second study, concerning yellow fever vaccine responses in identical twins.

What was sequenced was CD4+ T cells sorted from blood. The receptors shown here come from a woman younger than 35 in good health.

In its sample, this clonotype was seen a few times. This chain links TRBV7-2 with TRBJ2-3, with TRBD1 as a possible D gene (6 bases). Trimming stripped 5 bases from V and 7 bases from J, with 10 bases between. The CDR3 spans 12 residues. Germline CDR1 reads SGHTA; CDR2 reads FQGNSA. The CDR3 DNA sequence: TGTGCCAGCAGCCGCCAGGGGAATACGCAGTATTTT. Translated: CASSRQGNTQYF.

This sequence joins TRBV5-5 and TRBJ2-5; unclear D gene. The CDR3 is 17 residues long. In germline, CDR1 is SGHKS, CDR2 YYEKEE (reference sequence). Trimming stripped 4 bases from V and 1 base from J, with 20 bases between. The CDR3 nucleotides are TGTGCCAGCAGCGCCGGTTTGGTAGCTTGGTTCCAAGAGACCCAGTACTTC. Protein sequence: CASSAGLVAWFQETQYF.

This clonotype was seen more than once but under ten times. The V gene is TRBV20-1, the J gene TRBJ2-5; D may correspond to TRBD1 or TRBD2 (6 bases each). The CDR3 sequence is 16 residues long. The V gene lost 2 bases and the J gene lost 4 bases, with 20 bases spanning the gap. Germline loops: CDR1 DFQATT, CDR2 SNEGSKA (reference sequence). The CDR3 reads CSARSPSRPGAETQYF. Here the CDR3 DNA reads TGCAGTGCTAGATCCCCAAGCCGGCCGGGGGCAGAGACCCAGTACTTC.

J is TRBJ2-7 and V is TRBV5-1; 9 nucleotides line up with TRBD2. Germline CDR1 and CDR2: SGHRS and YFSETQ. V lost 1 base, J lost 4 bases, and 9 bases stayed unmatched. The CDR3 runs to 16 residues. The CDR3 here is CASSLLPSGDLYEQYF. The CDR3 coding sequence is TGCGCCAGCAGCTTGTTGCCTAGCGGGGACTTATACGAGCAGTACTTC.

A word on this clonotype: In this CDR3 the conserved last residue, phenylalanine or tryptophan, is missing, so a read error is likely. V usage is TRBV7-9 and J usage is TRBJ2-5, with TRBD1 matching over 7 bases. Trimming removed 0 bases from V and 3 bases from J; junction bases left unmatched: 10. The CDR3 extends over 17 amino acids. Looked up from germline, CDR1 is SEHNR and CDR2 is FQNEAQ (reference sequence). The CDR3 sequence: CASSLARGPGAKETQYS. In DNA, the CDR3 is TGTGCCAGCAGCTTAGCGAGGGGGCCTGGGGCAAAAGAGACCCAGTACTCC.

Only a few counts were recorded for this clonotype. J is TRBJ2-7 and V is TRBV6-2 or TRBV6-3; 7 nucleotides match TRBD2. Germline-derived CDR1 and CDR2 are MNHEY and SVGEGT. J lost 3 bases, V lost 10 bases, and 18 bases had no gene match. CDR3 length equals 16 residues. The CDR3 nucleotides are TGTGCCACACATAAGACGGGGCCTAGCGGCATCTACGAGCAGTACTTC. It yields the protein CATHKTGPSGIYEQYF.

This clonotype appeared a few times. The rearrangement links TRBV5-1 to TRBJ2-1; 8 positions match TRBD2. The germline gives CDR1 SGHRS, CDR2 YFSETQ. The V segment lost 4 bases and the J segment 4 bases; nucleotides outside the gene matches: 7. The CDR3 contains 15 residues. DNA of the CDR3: TGCGCCAGCAGCCCGGGACTAGAGGGGTACAATGAGCAGTTCTTC. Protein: CASSPGLEGYNEQFF.

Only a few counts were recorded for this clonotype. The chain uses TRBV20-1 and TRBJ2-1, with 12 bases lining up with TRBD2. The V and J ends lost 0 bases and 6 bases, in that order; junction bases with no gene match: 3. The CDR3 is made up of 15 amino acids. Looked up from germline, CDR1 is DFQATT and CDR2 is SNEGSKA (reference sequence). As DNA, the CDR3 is TGCAGTGCTAGAGAATGGACTAGCGGGACCAATGAGCAGTTCTTC. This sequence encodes CSAREWTSGTNEQFF.

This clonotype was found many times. The CDR3 DNA is TGTGCCAGCAGCTTGGAGGATGTAGGCAATGAGCAGTTCTTC. Translation: CASSLEDVGNEQFF. The chain employs TRBV5-6 and TRBJ2-1, with D hard to call. Germline CDR1 is SGHDT and CDR2 is YYEEEE. The CDR3 length is 14 residues. Trimming pared 0 bases from V and 6 bases from J, leaving 10 bases between.

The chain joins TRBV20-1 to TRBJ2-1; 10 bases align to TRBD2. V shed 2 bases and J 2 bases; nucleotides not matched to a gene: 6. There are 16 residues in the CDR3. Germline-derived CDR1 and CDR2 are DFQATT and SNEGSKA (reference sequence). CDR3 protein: CSARFGTSGAYNEQFF. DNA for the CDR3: TGCAGTGCTAGATTTGGTACTAGCGGGGCCTACAATGAGCAGTTCTTC.

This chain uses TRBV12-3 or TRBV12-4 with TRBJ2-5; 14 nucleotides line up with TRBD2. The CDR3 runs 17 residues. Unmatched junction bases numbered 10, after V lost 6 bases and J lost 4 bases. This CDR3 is CASRKGTSGGFTETQYF. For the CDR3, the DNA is TGTGCCAGCAGAAAAGGGACTAGCGGGGGTTTCACAGAGACCCAGTACTTC.

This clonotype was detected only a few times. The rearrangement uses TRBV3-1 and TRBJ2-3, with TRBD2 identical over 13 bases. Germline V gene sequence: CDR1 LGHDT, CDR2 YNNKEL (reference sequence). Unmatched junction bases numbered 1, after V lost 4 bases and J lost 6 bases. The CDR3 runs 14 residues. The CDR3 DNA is TGTGCCAGCAGCCGGACTAGCGGGGGTGATACGCAGTATTTT. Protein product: CASSRTSGGDTQYF.

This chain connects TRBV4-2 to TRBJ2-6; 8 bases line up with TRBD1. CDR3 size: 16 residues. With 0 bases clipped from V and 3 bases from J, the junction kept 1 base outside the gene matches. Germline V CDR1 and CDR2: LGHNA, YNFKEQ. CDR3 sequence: CASSQEGTGGANVLTF. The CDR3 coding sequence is TGTGCCAGCAGCCAAGAAGGGACAGGTGGGGCCAACGTCCTGACTTTC.

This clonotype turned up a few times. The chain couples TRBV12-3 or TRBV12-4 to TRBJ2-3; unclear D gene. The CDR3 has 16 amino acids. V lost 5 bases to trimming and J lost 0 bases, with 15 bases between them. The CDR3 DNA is TGTGCCAGCAGTGCCAAGGCTCAAATTAGCACAGATACGCAGTATTTT. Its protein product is CASSAKAQISTDTQYF.

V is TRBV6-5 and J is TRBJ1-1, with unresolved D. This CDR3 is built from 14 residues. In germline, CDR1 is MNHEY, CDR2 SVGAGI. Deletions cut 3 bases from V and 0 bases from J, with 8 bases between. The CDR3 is CASSYSVVNTEAFF. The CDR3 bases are TGTGCCAGCAGTTATTCGGTCGTGAACACTGAAGCTTTCTTT.

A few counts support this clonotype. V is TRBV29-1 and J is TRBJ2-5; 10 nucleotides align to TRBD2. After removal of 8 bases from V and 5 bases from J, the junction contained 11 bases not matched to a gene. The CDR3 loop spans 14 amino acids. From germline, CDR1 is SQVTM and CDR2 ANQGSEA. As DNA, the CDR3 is TGCAGCTACACCAGGACTAGCGGCTTGGAGACCCAGTACTTC. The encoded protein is CSYTRTSGLETQYF.

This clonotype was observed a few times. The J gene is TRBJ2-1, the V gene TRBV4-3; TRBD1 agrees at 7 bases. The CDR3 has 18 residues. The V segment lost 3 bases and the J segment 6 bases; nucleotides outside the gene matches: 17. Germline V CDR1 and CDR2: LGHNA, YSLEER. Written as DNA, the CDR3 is TGCGCCAGCAGCCAGTCGGTATTCGGCCGGGACAGACCCAATGAGCAGTTCTTC. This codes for CASSQSVFGRDRPNEQFF.

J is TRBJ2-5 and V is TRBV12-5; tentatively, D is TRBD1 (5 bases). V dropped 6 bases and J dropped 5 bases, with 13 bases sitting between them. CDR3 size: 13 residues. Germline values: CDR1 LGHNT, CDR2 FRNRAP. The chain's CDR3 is CASGLGSGETQYF. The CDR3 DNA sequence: TGTGCTAGTGGCCTCGGTTCAGGGGAGACCCAGTACTTC.

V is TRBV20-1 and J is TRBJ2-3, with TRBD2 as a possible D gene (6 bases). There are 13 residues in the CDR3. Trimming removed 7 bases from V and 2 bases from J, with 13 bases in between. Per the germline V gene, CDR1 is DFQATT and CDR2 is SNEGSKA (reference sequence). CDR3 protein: CSVVGGSTDTQYF. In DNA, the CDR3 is TGCAGTGTAGTGGGGGGATCCACAGATACGCAGTATTTT.

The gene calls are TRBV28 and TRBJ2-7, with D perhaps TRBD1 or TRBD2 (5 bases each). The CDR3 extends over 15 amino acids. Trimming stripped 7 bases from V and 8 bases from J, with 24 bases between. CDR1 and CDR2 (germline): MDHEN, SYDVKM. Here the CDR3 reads CASIGAGVAGNQQYF. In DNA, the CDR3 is TGTGCCAGCATCGGGGCCGGTGTAGCCGGGAACCAGCAGTACTTC.

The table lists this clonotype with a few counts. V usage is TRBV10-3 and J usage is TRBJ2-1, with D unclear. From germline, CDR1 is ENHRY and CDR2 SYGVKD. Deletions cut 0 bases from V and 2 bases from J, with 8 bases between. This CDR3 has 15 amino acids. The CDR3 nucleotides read TGTGCCATCAGTGAGTCGAATGGGGCCTACAATGAGCAGTTCTTC. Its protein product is CAISESNGAYNEQFF.

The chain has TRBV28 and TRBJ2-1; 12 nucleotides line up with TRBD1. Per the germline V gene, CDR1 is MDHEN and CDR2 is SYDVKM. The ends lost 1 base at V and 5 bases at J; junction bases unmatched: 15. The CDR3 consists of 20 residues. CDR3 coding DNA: TGTGCCAGCAGTTTATTTGTGTGGAGGGACAGGGGGCGCCTCGACAATGAGCAGTTCTTC. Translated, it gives CASSLFVWRDRGRLDNEQFF.

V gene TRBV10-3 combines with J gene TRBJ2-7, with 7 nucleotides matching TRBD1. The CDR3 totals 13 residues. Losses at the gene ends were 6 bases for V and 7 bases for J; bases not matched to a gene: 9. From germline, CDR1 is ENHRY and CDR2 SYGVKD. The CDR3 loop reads CAIRGTDVREQYF. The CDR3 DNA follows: TGTGCCATCAGGGGGACAGACGTACGGGAGCAGTACTTC.

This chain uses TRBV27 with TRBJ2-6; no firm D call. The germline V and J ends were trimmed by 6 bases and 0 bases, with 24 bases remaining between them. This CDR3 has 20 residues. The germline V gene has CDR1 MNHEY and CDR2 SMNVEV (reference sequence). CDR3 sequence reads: CASRIRRVGPSFSGANVLTF. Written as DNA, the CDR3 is TGTGCCAGCAGAATCAGACGAGTAGGGCCTTCCTTCTCTGGGGCCAACGTCCTGACTTTC. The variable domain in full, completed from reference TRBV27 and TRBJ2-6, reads EAQVTQNPRYLITVTGKKLTVTCSQNMNHEYMSWYRQDPGLGLRQIYYSMNVEVTDKGDVPEGYKVSRKEKRNFPLILESPSPNQTSLYFCASRIRRVGPSFSGANVLTFGAGSRLTVL.

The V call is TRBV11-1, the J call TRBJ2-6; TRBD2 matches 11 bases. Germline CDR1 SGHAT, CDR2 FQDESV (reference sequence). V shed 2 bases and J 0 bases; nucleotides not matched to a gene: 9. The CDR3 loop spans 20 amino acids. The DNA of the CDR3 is TGTGCCAGCAGCTTAATCTCTGGACTAGCGGGCTACTCTGGGGCCAACGTCCTGACTTTC. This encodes CASSLISGLAGYSGANVLTF.

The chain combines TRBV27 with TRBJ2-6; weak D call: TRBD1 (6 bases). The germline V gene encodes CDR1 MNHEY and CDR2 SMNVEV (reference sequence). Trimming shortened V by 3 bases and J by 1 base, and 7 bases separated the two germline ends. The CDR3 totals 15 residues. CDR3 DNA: TGTGCCAGCAGTTTCGACAGGTCTGGGGCCAACGTCCTGACTTTC. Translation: CASSFDRSGANVLTF.

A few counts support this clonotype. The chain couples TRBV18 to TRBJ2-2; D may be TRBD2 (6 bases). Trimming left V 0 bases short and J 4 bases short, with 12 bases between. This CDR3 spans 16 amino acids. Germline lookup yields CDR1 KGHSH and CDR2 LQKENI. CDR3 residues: CASSPPSGSATGELFF. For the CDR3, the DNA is TGTGCCAGCTCACCACCGAGCGGGTCAGCCACCGGGGAGCTGTTTTTT.